The 27 T cell receptor gamma chains below were found in one sample sequenced in a study of gammadelta T cells in human blood. TCRdb reanalysed the RT-PCR reads with CATT. The repertoire holds 200 to 250 gamma-chain clones, about 4.7% seen once, with around 50% in the top ten. Material for sequencing was Vgamma9Vdelta2 gamma-delta T cells from infant blood. All receptors come from a human donor.

The rearrangement uses TRGV9 and TRGJP. The length of the CDR3 is 16 residues. Germline V gene data show CDR1 as GITISATS and CDR2 as ISYDGTV (reference sequence). J gave up 9 bases and V 4 bases, and 9 bases lay outside the gene matches. The CDR3 sequence: CALWEFGGLGKKIKVF. For the CDR3, the DNA is TGTGCCTTGTGGGAATTTGGCGGGTTGGGCAAAAAAATCAAGGTATTT.

On this clone itself: A much larger clone lies one base from this, so it may be a read error. This chain connects TRGV8 to TRGJP1. The germline V gene has CDR1 VENAVY and CDR2 YDSYNSRV. The CDR3 has 12 amino acids. CDR3 sequence: CATHTTGWLKIF. The CDR3 DNA is TGTGCCACCCATACCACTGGTTGGCTCAAGATATTT.

By its share, this clone is large. The chain uses TRGV9 and TRGJP. The V segment lost 2 bases and the J segment 9 bases; nucleotides outside the gene matches: 4. The germline V gene has CDR1 GITISATS and CDR2 ISYDGTV (reference sequence). The CDR3 contains 15 residues. CDR3 residues: CALWEGGLGKKIKVF. The CDR3 region has the DNA TGTGCCTTGTGGGAGGGGGGGTTGGGCAAAAAAATCAAGGTATTT.

This clone showed up just a few times. A far larger clone differs by one base, so this is likely a read error. The rearrangement joins TRGV2 to TRGJP1. CDR1 and CDR2 (germline): EGSNGY, YDSYNSKV. This CDR3 is built from 17 residues. The trim removed 0 bases at V and 4 bases at J, leaving 11 bases unmatched. The CDR3 protein is CATWDGPGRGTGWFKIF. The CDR3 bases are TGTGCCACCTGGGACGGGCCTGGGAGGGGCACTGGTTGGTTCAAGATATTT.

Comment on this clone: The protein recorded in TCRdb does not match the translated DNA at residue 3; the protein presented here comes from translating the DNA. The J gene is TRGJ1 or TRGJ2, the V gene TRGV9. The CDR3 has 14 residues. The germline V gene encodes CDR1 GITISATS and CDR2 ISYDGTV (reference sequence). The CDR3 nucleotides are TGTGCCGTGTGGGAGGCCTCAAATTATTATAAGAAACTCTTT. Translated, it gives CAVWEASNYYKKLF.

In its sample, this clone is hyperexpanded. V usage is TRGV9 and J usage is TRGJ1 or TRGJ2. The CDR3 runs to 11 residues. V lost 4 bases to trimming and J lost 8 bases; unmatched junction nucleotides: 5. Germline V gene data show CDR1 as GITISATS and CDR2 as ISYDGTV (reference sequence). In nucleotides, the CDR3 is TGTGCCTTGTGGGAACCACATAAGAAACTCTTT. Protein product: CALWEPHKKLF.

This clone was counted a few times. Possible read error: a much larger clone is one base away. Other DNA sequences in this sample translate to the same CDR3. This chain joins TRGV9 and TRGJP. This CDR3 has 16 residues. Germline CDR1 reads GITISATS; CDR2 reads ISYDGTV (reference sequence). The CDR3 DNA reads as TGTGCATTGTGGGAGATACAAGAGTTGGGCAAAAAAATCAAGGTATTT. Encoded protein: CALWEIQELGKKIKVF.

This clone has just a few counts. This chain links TRGV9 with TRGJP. The CDR3 length is 17 residues. The germline CDR1 and CDR2 sequences are GITISATS and ISYDGTV (reference sequence). V gave up 2 bases and J gave up 7 bases; unmatched junction bases: 8. The CDR3 loop reads CALWEALVELGKKIKVF. The CDR3 DNA reads as TGTGCCTTGTGGGAGGCCCTCGTGGAGTTGGGCAAAAAAATCAAGGTATTT.

This clone is classed as large. The V call is TRGV9, the J call TRGJ1 or TRGJ2. Per the germline V gene, CDR1 is GITISATS and CDR2 is ISYDGTV (reference sequence). This CDR3 contains 19 residues. The ends lost 0 bases at V and 0 bases at J; junction bases unmatched: 17. CDR3 nucleotides: TGTGCCTTGTGGGAGGTGCGTAAAAAACCGAATTCGAATTATTATAAGAAACTCTTT. Translating it yields CALWEVRKKPNSNYYKKLF.

Only a few counts were recorded for this clone. TCRdb attributes to this sequence the protein of a much larger clone, which differs from the DNA translation at residue 13; a read error is likely, and the protein displayed is translated from the DNA. V is TRGV9 and J is TRGJP. This CDR3 is built from 16 residues. Germline V gives CDR1 GITISATS, CDR2 ISYDGTV (reference sequence). This CDR3 is CALWEAKELGKKLKVF. The CDR3 nucleotides are TGTGCCTTGTGGGAGGCCAAAGAGTTGGGCAAAAAACTCAAGGTATTT.

The chain carries TRGV9 and TRGJP. Losses at the gene ends were 5 bases for V and 5 bases for J; bases not matched to a gene: 3. The germline gives CDR1 GITISATS, CDR2 ISYDGTV (reference sequence). CDR3 length equals 15 residues. The CDR3 coding sequence is TGTGCCTTGTGGGGAGAAGAGTTGGGCAAAAAAATCAAGGTATTT. It encodes CALWGEELGKKIKVF.

This clone was seen more than once but under ten times. With only one base between it and a far larger clone, this is likely a read error. The sample contains more than one DNA sequence encoding this CDR3. The rearrangement uses TRGV10 and TRGJP1. TRGV10 is identified as an open reading frame with a role that is uncertain. The length of the CDR3 is 13 residues. CDR3 region: CAAWDTTGWFKIF. DNA for the CDR3: TGTGCGGCGTGGGATACCACTGGTTGGTTCAAGATATTT.

By share, this clone ranks as hyperexpanded (1% or more). This may arise from a read error, as a much more abundant clone is one base away. V is TRGV9 and J is TRGJP. Germline V CDR1 and CDR2: GITISATS, ISYDGTV (reference sequence). The V gene end was trimmed by 0 bases and the J gene end by 5 bases; junction bases not matched to a gene: 1. This CDR3 has 16 residues. The CDR3 DNA follows: TGTGCCTTGTGGGAGGTGAAAGAGTTGGGCAAAAAAATCAAGGTATTT. Its translation: CALWEVKELGKKIKVF.

This clone was counted between two and nine times. V and J are TRGV9 and TRGJP. The CDR3 is 16 residues long. The J segment lost 6 bases and the V segment lost 2 bases, leaving 4 bases of the junction unmatched. The germline V gene encodes CDR1 GITISATS and CDR2 ISYDGTV (reference sequence). CDR3 nucleotide sequence: TGTGCCTTGTGGGAGGCACTAGAGTTGGGCAAAAAAATCAAGGTATTT. It codes for CALWEALELGKKIKVF.

As regards this clone: This DNA's translation differs at residue 14 from TCRdb's protein, which comes from a much larger clone; a read error is likely, and the protein shown is translated from the DNA. V gene TRGV9 combines with J gene TRGJP. CDR1 and CDR2 (germline): GITISATS, ISYDGTV (reference sequence). The CDR3 consists of 16 residues. The CDR3 nucleotides are TGTGCCTTGTGGGAGGCCAAAGAGTTGGGCAAAAAAATCCAGGTATTT. Amino acid sequence: CALWEAKELGKKIQVF.

With respect to this clone: TCRdb's entry gives the protein of a much larger clone, which mismatches this DNA's translation at residue 5, likely from a read error; the protein reported here is translated from the DNA. The J gene is TRGJP, the V gene TRGV9. CDR3 length: 16 amino acids. Germline V lookup: CDR1 GITISATS, CDR2 ISYDGTV (reference sequence). V lost 4 bases, J lost 3 bases, and 3 bases stayed unmatched. Here the CDR3 DNA reads TGTGCCTTGTGGGATGTGCAAGAGTTGGGCAAAAAAATCAAGGTATTT. Its translation is CALWDVQELGKKIKVF.

Remarks on this clone: A clone one base away is much larger, so this may be a read error. The gene calls are TRGV9 and TRGJP. Germline V gives CDR1 GITISATS, CDR2 ISYDGTV (reference sequence). The CDR3 consists of 14 residues. CDR3 loop: CAVWEELGKKIKVF. The CDR3 nucleotides are TGTGCCGTGTGGGAGGAGTTGGGCAAAAAAATCAAGGTATTT.

There are a few counts of this clone. The protein recorded in TCRdb matches a much larger clone and deviates from this DNA's translation at residue 3, suggesting a read error; the protein here is obtained by translating the DNA. The J gene is TRGJP, the V gene TRGV9. The CDR3 totals 16 residues. Germline CDR1 GITISATS, CDR2 ISYDGTV (reference sequence). CDR3 nucleotide sequence: TGTGCCTCGTGGGAGGCCAAAGAGTTGGGCAAAAAAATCAAGGTATTT. It encodes CASWEAKELGKKIKVF.

To note about this clone: The protein recorded in TCRdb matches a much larger clone and deviates from this DNA's translation at residues 12 and 14, suggesting a read error; the protein here is obtained by translating the DNA. The chain carries TRGV9 and TRGJP. This CDR3 comprises 16 residues. The germline gives CDR1 GITISATS, CDR2 ISYDGTV (reference sequence). DNA for the CDR3: TGTGCCTTGTGGGAGGGGCCGGAGTTGGGCAAAACAATCACGGTATTT. It encodes CALWEGPELGKTITVF.

This clone has a handful of counts. A single base separates this from a much larger clone, so it may be a read error. The same CDR3 arises from other DNA sequences in this sample as well. The V call is TRGV10, the J call TRGJP1. TRGV10 is reported as an ORF; its role is uncertain. The CDR3 runs to 13 residues. DNA of the CDR3: TGTGCGGCGTGGGTGCCCACTGGTTGGTTCAAGATATTT. Its protein is CAAWVPTGWFKIF.

As for this clone: This may be a read error, as it is one base from a much larger clone. The sample has other DNA sequences that encode this CDR3 too. The gene calls are TRGV9 and TRGJP. The CDR3 length is 18 residues. Per germline, CDR1 GITISATS and CDR2 ISYDGTV (reference sequence). The chain's CDR3 is CALWEVPKQELGKKIKVF. The CDR3, as DNA: TGTGCATTGTGGGAGGTACCGAAACAAGAGTTGGGCAAAAAAATCAAGGTATTT.

This clone has just a few counts. TCRdb pairs this DNA with a much larger clone's protein that differs at residue 9, likely a read error; the protein shown was translated from the DNA. The chain couples TRGV10 to TRGJP1. TRGV10 is an ORF; its function is uncertain. This CDR3 has 14 amino acids. Here the CDR3 reads CAAWDYTTCWFKIF. In DNA form, the CDR3 reads TGTGCTGCGTGGGATTATACCACTTGTTGGTTCAAGATATTT.

On this clone: The TCRdb protein comes from a much larger clone and disagrees with this DNA's translation at residue 5, likely due to a read error; the protein given here is derived from the DNA. V gene TRGV9 combines with J gene TRGJP. Germline CDR1 reads GITISATS; CDR2 reads ISYDGTV (reference sequence). This CDR3 has 16 amino acids. In nucleotides, the CDR3 is TGTGCCTTGTGGGCGGTGATAGAGTTGGGCAAAAAAATCAAGGTATTT. Protein: CALWAVIELGKKIKVF.

This clone counts as large. The same CDR3 arises from other DNA sequences in this sample as well. This chain uses TRGV9 with TRGJP. The V segment lost 0 bases and the J segment 6 bases; nucleotides outside the gene matches: 5. CDR1 GITISATS and CDR2 ISYDGTV come from the germline V gene (reference sequence). This CDR3 has 17 amino acids. The CDR3 sequence: CALWEVLGELGKKIKVF. The CDR3 nucleotides are TGTGCCTTGTGGGAGGTGCTAGGAGAGTTGGGCAAAAAAATCAAGGTATTT.

With regard to this clone: The protein TCRdb lists belongs to a much larger clone and differs from this DNA's translation at residue 3, which points to a read error; the protein shown is made from the DNA. The chain is built from TRGV9 and TRGJP. This CDR3 comprises 16 residues. The germline V gene encodes CDR1 GITISATS and CDR2 ISYDGTV (reference sequence). CDR3 sequence: CAWWGPQELGKKIKVF. CDR3 nucleotide sequence: TGTGCCTGGTGGGGGCCTCAGGAGTTGGGCAAAAAAATCAAGGTATTT.

This clone qualifies as hyperexpanded. Distinct nucleotide sequences in the sample also encode this CDR3. The rearrangement uses TRGV9 and TRGJP. This CDR3 comprises 16 residues. Trimming removed 3 bases from V and 3 bases from J; junction bases left unmatched: 2. CDR1 is GITISATS, CDR2 ISYDGTV, per germline (reference sequence). For the CDR3, the DNA is TGTGCCTTGTGGGAGTCGCAAGAGTTGGGCAAAAAAATCAAGGTATTT. This gives the protein CALWESQELGKKIKVF.

This clone is classed as large. Other nucleotide sequences from this sample produce the same CDR3. The rearrangement uses TRGV9 and TRGJP. The CDR3 has 16 amino acids. V lost 0 bases, J lost 7 bases, and 3 bases stayed unmatched. Germline V gene lookup returns CDR1 GITISATS and CDR2 ISYDGTV (reference sequence). CDR3 amino acids: CALWEVRELGKKIKVF. The CDR3 nucleotides read TGTGCCTTGTGGGAGGTGCGCGAGTTGGGCAAAAAAATCAAGGTATTT.